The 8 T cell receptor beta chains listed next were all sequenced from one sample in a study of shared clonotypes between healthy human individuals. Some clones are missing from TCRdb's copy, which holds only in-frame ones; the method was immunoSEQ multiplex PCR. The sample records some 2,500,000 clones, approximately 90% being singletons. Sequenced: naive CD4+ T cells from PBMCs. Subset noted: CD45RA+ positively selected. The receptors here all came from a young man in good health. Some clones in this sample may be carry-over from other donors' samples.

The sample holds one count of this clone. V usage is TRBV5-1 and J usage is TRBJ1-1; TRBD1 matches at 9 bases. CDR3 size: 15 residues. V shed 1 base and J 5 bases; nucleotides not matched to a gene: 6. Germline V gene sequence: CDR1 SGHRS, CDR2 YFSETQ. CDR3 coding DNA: TGCGCCAGCAGCTTGAAACAGGGGGCGAGTACTGAAGCTTTCTTT. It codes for CASSLKQGASTEAFF.

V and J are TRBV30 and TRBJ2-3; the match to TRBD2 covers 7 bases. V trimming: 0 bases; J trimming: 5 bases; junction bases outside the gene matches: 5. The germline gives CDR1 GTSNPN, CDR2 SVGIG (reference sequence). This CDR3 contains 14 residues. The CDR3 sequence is CAWSVRGRGDTQYF. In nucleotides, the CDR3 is TGTGCCTGGAGTGTCCGCGGGAGAGGAGATACGCAGTATTTT.

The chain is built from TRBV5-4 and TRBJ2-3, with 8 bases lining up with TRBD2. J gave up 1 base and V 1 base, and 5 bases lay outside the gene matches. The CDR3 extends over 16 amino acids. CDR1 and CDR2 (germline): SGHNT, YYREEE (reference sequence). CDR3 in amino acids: CASSLRLRGGTDTQYF. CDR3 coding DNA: TGTGCCAGCAGCTTGCGGCTGCGGGGGGGCACAGATACGCAGTATTTT.

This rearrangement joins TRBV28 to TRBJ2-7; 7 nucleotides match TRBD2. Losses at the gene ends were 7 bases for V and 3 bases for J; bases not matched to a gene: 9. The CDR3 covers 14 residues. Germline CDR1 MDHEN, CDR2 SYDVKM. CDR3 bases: TGTGCCAGCACCCCCCGGACTAGAAACTACGAGCAGTACTTC. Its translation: CASTPRTRNYEQYF.

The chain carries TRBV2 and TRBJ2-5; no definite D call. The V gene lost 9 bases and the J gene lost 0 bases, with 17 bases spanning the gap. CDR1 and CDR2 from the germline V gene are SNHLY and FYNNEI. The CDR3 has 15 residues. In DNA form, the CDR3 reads TGTGCCAGACGCAGCTCAGGCAGCAACCAAGAGACCCAGTACTTC. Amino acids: CARRSSGSNQETQYF.

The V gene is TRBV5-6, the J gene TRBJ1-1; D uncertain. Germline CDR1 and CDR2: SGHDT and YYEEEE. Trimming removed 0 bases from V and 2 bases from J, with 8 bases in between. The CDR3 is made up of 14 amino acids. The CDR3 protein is CASSLGWRNTEAFF. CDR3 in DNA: TGTGCCAGCAGCTTGGGGTGGAGAAACACTGAAGCTTTCTTT.

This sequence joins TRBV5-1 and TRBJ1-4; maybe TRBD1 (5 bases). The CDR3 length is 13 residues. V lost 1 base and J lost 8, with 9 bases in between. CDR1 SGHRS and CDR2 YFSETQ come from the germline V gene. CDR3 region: CASSLSGSEKLFF. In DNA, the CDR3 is TGCGCCAGCAGCTTGTCAGGGAGCGAAAAACTGTTTTTT.

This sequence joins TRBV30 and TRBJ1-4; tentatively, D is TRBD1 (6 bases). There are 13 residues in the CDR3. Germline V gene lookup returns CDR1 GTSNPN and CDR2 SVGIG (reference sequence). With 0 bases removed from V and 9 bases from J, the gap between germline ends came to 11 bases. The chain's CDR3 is CAWSVLWGQKLFF. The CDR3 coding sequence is TGTGCCTGGAGTGTACTGTGGGGGCAAAAACTGTTTTTT.